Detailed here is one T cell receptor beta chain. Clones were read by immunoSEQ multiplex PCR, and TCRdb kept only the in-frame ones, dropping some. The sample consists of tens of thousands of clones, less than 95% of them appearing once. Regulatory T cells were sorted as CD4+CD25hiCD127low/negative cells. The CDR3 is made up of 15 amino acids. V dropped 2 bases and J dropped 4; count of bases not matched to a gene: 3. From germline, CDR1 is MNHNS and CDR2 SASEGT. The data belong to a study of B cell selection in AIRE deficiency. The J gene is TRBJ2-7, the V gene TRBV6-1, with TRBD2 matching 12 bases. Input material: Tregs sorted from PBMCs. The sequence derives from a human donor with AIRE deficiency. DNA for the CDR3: TGTGCCAGCAGTGAACCGGGACTAGCGGGTTACGAGCAGTACTTC. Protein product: CASSEPGLAGYEQYF.